This TCR beta chain was recovered during a study of identical twins. Germline V gene lookup returns CDR1 SGDLS and CDR2 YYNGEE. Deletions cut 0 bases from V and 4 bases from J, with 17 bases between. The CDR3 is made up of 16 amino acids. Using its own MiXCR run on the 5' RACE reads, TCRdb lists one record per CDR3 protein. The table lists some 1,700,000 distinct CDR3 sequences, roughly a third of them singletons, with about 0.27% in the top ten. Sequencing was done on a sample of cord blood. The clonotype originates from a newborn girl in good health. The J gene is TRBJ2-7, the V gene TRBV9; D might be TRBD1 (5 bases). DNA of the CDR3: TGTGCCAGCAGCGTAGGAGCCGCAGGGAAGGGTTACGAGCAGTACTTC. Its translation is CASSVGAAGKGYEQYF.